Described below is a single TCR beta chain sequence and its context. J was trimmed by 9 bases and V by 0 bases; bases with no gene match: 13. This CDR3 comprises 16 residues. Germline V gives CDR1 SQVTM, CDR2 ANQGSEA. Each CDR3 protein is one row after TCRdb ran MiXCR on the RT-PCR reads. This sample has almost 700,000 distinct CDR3 sequences; about 14% occur once, and the top ten carry 3.6%. The rearrangement uses TRBV29-1 and TRBJ2-1; 8 positions match TRBD2. The sequencing sample was made of memory CD4+ T cells from blood. This clonotype was obtained from a female donor in good health, serving as a healthy control. CDR3 nucleotides: TGCAGCGTTGAAGATCCGGGACTAGGCCGTATCGGTGAGCAGTTCTTC. Translated: CSVEDPGLGRIGEQFF.